This is a list of T cell receptor beta chains from one sample in a study of radiotherapy plus CTLA-4 blockade in lung cancer. Assay: immunoSEQ multiplex PCR; the TCRdb copy retains only in-frame clones and omits some. The sample consists of roughly 93,000 clones, 80% to 85% of them appearing once. Sequencing used peripheral blood, obtained from a patient treated with radiotherapy plus ipilimumab. The receptor source for this set is a human donor with non-small cell lung cancer who had a partial response to radiotherapy plus ipilimumab. Both conserved end residues are part of each CDR3. Where a row states a size, it is once, few, many or the class of an expanded clone; other rows omit it.

v_gene | abundance | CDR3aa
TRBV19 | - | CASSIGQGNTEAFF
TRBV30 | - | CAFTDRDGYTF
TRBV30 | - | CAWSPGGSKASPLHF
TRBV28 | - | CASSLKLASAPGTQYF
TRBV4-2 | - | CASSQGLAGDTGELFF
TRBV6-1 | - | CASRLLAGESNEQFF
TRBV6-5 | - | CASSRDSSGANVLTF
TRBV28 | - | CASSLSGNQPQHF
TRBV7-3 | - | CASSLPGYGYTF
TRBV10-1 | - | CASTRGLAGVYEQFF
TRBV29-1 | - | CSAYSGAGNTIYF
TRBV18 | - | CASSGAVLYGYTF
TRBV28 | - | CASSTGGASGTIYF
TRBV6-5 | few | CASSYGQAHYEQYF
TRBV7-6 | - | CASSLTTSGTNNEQFF
TRBV9 | - | CASSMTGRETQYF
TRBV5-1 | - | CASGLRGDTGELFF
TRBV2 | - | CASREWTGGGQPQHF
TRBV5-6 | - | CASSFGGRHYNEQFF
TRBV5-1 | - | CASSPPGYEQFF